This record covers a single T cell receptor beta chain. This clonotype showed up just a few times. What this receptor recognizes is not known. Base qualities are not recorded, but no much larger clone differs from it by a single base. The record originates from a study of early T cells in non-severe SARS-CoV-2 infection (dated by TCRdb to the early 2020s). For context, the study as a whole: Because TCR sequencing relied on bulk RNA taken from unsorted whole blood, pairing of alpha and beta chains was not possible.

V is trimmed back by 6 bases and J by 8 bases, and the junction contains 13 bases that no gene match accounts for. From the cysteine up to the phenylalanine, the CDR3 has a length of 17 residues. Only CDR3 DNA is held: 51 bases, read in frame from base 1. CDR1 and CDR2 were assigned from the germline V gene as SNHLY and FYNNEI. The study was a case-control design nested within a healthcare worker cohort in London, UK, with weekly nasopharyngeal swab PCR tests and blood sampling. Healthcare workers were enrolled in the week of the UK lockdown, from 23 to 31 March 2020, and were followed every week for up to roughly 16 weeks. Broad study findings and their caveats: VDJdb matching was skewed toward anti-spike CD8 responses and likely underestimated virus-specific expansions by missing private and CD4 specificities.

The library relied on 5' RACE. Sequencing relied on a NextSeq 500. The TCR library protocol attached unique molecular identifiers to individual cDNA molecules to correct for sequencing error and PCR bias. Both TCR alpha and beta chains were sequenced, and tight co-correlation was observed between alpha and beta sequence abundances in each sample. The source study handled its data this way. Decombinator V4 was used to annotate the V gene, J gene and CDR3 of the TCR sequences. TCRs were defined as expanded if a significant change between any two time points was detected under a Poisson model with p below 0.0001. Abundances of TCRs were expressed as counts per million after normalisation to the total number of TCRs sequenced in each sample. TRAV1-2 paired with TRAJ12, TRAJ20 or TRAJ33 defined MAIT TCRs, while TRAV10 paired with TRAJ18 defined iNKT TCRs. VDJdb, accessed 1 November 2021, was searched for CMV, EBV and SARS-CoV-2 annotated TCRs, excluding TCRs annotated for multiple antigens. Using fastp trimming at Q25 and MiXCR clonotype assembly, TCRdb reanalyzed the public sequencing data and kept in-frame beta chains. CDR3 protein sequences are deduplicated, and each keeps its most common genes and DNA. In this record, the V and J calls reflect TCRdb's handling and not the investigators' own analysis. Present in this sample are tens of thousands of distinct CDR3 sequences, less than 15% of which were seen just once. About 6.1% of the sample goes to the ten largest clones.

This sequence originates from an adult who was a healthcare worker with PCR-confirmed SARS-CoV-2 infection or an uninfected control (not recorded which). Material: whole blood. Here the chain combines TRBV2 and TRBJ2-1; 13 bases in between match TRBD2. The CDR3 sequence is CASRHRGLAGDKDEQFF. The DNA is TGTGCCAGCAGGCACCGAGGACTAGCGGGAGATAAGGATGAGCAGTTCTTC. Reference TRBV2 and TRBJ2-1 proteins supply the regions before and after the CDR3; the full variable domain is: EPEVTQTPSHQVTQMGQEVILRCVPISNHLYFYWYRQILGQKVEFLVSFYNNEISEKSEIFDDQFSVERPDGSNFTLKIRSTKLEDSAMYFCASRHRGLAGDKDEQFFGPGTRLTVL.